A selection of T cell receptor beta chains follows, all from one sample in a study of CD8 T cells in Susac syndrome. TCRdb analysed the immunoSEQ multiplex PCR reads with MiXCR anew, one entry per CDR3 protein. The sample yields tens of thousands of distinct CDR3 sequences, about 94% seen once. The sequenced sample consisted of CD4+ T cells from PBMCs. These receptors were collected from a human donor with Susac syndrome. The conserved cysteine and the conserved F or W are not part of the CDR3 here.

j_call,v_call,cdr3_aa
TRBJ1-2,TRBV4-2,ASSQASGAALNYGYT
TRBJ2-3,TRBV7-9,ASSSTPSGGTDTQY
TRBJ2-7,TRBV2,ASTPTPEY
TRBJ1-4,TRBV7-2,ASSPTGRSDEKLF
TRBJ2-7,TRBV15,ATSSPGTGSYEQY
TRBJ2-3,TRBV24-1,ATSDYSTDTQY
TRBJ2-7,TRBV7-9,ASSASSRAYEQY
TRBJ2-5,TRBV30,AWVSPKTGWRETQY
TRBJ1-2,TRBV5-1,ASSPGQGSPSYGYT
TRBJ1-2,TRBV3-1,ASSQGGAYGYT
TRBJ2-4,TRBV12-3/TRBV12-4,ASMRYSDIQY
TRBJ2-6,TRBV7-2,ASSLLQGSGANVLT
TRBJ1-6,TRBV2,ASSADGRDSPLH
TRBJ1-6,TRBV4-1,ASSQAQGLYNSPLH
TRBJ2-7,TRBV27,ASSLSPAGNYEQY
TRBJ1-6,TRBV20-1,SARLRDRNSPLH
TRBJ2-5,TRBV6-2/TRBV6-3,ASSFLETQY
TRBJ2-5,TRBV6-2/TRBV6-3,ASSSDRQGGWKTQY
TRBJ1-2,TRBV9,ASSASRDRGGYGYT
TRBJ1-3,TRBV29-1,SVGTGGHFWDTIY
TRBJ2-7,TRBV19,ASSRTLAVSYEQY
TRBJ2-5,TRBV4-1,ASSHLGQGQETQY
TRBJ1-4,TRBV30,AWSVGEKLF
TRBJ2-3,TRBV5-1,ASSLLAGSTDTQY
TRBJ1-2,TRBV11-2,ASSLDLVGSYGYT
TRBJ2-5,TRBV12-5,ASGSGHSAETQY
TRBJ1-1,TRBV5-4,ASSFSANTEAF
TRBJ2-1,TRBV6-2/TRBV6-3,ASSGTSGYNEQF
TRBJ2-1,TRBV7-2,ASSLTSGGRHQGNEQF
TRBJ2-1,TRBV5-6,ASSLTSGAYNEQF
TRBJ1-2,TRBV6-6,ASTIQGEGYT
TRBJ2-5,TRBV20-1,SAPLPDREQETQY
TRBJ1-5,TRBV19,ASTPGAPNQPQH
TRBJ1-5,TRBV20-1,PEGGRGLGEPQH
TRBJ2-5,TRBV6-1,ASSEAGSQETQY
TRBJ2-2,TRBV29-1,SVEKALGLNTGELF
TRBJ2-5,TRBV28,ASSLVSEETQY
TRBJ1-1,TRBV9,ASSPTPSNTEAF
TRBJ2-7,TRBV14,ASSSAHYEQY
TRBJ2-3,TRBV20-1,SAVSGGRTDTQY
TRBJ2-3,TRBV15,ATSRVQGGGDTQY
TRBJ2-2,TRBV12-3/TRBV12-4,ASTTTGELF
TRBJ1-4,TRBV29-1,SVGTGPPDAKLF
TRBJ1-5,TRBV20-1,SAHRDSNQPQH
TRBJ2-3,TRBV6-5,ASWTSGVNTQY
TRBJ1-2,TRBV18,ASSGIQGADYGYT
TRBJ2-7,TRBV20-1,SARGAEQY
TRBJ2-1,TRBV27,ASSLDRDRPNEQF
TRBJ1-2,TRBV27,ASRLEGQGKFGYT
TRBJ1-5,TRBV20-1,SVGAGNQPQH
TRBJ1-2,TRBV4-3,ASSQERVWNYGYT
TRBJ2-2,TRBV3-1,ASSQELGGELF
TRBJ1-1,TRBV20-1,SVPGQTNTEAF